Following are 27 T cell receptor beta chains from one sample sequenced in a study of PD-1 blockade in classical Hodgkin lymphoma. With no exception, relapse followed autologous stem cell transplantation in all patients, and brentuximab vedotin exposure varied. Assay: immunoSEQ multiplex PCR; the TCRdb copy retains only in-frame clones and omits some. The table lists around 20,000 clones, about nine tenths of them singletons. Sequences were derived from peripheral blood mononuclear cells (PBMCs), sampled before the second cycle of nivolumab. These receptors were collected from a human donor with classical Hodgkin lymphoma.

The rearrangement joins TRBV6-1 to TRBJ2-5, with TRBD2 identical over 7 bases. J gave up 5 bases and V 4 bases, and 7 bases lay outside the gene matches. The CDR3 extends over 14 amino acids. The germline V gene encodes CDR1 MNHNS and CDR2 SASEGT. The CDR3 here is CASSVGLVWETQYF. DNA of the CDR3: TGTGCCAGCAGTGTCGGACTAGTCTGGGAGACCCAGTACTTC.

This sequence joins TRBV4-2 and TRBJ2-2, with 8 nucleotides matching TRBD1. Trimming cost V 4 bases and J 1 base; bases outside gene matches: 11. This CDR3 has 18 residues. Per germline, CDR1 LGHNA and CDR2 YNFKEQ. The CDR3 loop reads CASSLPYRTGQNTGELFF. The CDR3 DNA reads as TGTGCCAGCAGCCTTCCGTATCGGACAGGGCAGAACACCGGGGAGCTGTTTTTT.

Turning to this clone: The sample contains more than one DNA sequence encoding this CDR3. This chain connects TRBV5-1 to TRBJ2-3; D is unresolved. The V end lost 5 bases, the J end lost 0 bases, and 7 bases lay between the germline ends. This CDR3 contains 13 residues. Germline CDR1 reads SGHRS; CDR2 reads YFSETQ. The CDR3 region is CASRVGSTDTQYF. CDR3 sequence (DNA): TGCGCCAGCAGGGTTGGCAGCACAGATACGCAGTATTTT.

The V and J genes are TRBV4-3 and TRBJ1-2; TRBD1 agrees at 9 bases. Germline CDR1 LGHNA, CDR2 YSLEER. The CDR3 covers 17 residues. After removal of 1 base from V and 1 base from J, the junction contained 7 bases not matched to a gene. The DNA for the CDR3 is TGCGCCAGCAGCCAAGCCGGACAGGGGAAGGGTAACTATGGCTACACCTTC. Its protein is CASSQAGQGKGNYGYTF.

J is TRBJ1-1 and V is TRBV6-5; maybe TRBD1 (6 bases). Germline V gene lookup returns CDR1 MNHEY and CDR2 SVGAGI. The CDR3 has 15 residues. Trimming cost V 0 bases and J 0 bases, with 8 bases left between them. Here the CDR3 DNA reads TGTGCCAGCAGTTACTCGGGGGGCCTGAACACTGAAGCTTTCTTT. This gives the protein CASSYSGGLNTEAFF.

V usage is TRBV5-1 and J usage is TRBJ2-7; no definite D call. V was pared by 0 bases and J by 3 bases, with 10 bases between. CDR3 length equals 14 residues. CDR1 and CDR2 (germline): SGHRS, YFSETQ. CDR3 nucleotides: TGCGCCAGCAGCTTGGATAGTTTAGACTACGAGCAGTACTTC. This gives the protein CASSLDSLDYEQYF.

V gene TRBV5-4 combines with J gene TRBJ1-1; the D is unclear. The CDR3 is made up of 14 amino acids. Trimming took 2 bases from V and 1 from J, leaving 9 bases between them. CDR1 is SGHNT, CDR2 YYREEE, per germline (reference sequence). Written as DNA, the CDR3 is TGTGCCAGCAGCTTTGGACGGGGGAACACTGAAGCTTTCTTT. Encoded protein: CASSFGRGNTEAFF.

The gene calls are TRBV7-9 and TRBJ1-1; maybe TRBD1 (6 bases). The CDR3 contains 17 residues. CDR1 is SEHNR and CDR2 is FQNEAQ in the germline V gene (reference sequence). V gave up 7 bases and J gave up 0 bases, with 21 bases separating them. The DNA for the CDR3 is TGTGCCAGCATCCTTAATTATCCGGGGGCCATGAACACTGAAGCTTTCTTT. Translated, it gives CASILNYPGAMNTEAFF.

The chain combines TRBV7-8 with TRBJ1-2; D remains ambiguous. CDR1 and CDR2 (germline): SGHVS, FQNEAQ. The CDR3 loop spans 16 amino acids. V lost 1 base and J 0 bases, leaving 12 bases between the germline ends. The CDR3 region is CASSLGGTFTNYGYTF. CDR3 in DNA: TGTGCCAGCAGCTTAGGGGGAACCTTTACTAACTATGGCTACACCTTC. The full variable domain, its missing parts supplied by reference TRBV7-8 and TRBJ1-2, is GAGVSQSPRYKVAKRGQDVALRCDPISGHVSLFWYQQALGQGPEFLTYFQNEAQLDKSGLPSDRFFAERPEGSVSTLKIQRTQQEDSAVYLCASSLGGTFTNYGYTFGSGTRLTVV.

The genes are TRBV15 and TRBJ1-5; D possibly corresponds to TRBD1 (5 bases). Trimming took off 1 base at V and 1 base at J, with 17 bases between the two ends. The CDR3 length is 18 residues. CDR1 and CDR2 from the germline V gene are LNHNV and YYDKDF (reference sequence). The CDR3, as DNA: TGTGCCACCAGCAGAGGATACACCGGGACGTCGAGCAATCAGCCCCAGCATTTT. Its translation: CATSRGYTGTSSNQPQHF.

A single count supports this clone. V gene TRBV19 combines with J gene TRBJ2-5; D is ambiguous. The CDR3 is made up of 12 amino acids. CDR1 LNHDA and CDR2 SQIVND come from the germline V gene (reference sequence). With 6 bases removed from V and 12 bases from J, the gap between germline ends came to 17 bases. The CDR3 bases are TGTGCCAGTAGCCCTTCGATTGACGAAAAGTACTTC. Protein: CASSPSIDEKYF.

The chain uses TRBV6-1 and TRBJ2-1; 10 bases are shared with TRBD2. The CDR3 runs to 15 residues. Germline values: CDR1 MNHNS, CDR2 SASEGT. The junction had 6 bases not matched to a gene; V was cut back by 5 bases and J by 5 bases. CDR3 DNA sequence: TGTGCCAGCAGTTTTGGCACTAGCGGGGACAATGAGCAGTTCTTC. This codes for CASSFGTSGDNEQFF.

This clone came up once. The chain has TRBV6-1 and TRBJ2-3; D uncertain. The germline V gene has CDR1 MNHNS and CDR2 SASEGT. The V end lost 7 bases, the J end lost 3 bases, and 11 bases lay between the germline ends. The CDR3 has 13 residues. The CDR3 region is CASIRVRTDTQYF. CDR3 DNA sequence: TGTGCCAGCATTCGAGTTAGAACAGATACGCAGTATTTT.

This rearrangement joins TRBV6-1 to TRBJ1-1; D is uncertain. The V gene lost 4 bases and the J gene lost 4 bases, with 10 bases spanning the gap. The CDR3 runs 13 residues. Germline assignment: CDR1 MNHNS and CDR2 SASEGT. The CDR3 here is CASSAGGTTEAFF. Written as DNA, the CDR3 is TGTGCCAGCAGTGCGGGAGGAACCACTGAAGCTTTCTTT.

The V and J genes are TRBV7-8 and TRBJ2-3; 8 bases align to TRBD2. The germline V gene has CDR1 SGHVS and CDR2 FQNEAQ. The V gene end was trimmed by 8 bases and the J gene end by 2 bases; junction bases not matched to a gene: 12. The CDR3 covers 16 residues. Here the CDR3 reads CASSNLKRGHTDTQYF. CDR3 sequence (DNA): TGTGCCAGCTCCAACCTAAAGCGGGGGCACACAGATACGCAGTATTTT. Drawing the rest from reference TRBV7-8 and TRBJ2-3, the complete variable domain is GAGVSQSPRYKVAKRGQDVALRCDPISGHVSLFWYQQALGQGPEFLTYFQNEAQLDKSGLPSDRFFAERPEGSVSTLKIQRTQQEDSAVYLCASSNLKRGHTDTQYFGPGTRLTVL.

The DNA for the CDR3 is TGTGCCAGCAGCTTAGGACCGTCCTACGAGCAGTACTTC. This translates into CASSLGPSYEQYF. The genes are TRBV7-6 and TRBJ2-7; the D is unclear. The germline V gene has CDR1 SGHVS and CDR2 FNYEAQ. Trimming cost V 1 base and J 1 base, with 5 bases left between them. The CDR3 runs 13 residues.

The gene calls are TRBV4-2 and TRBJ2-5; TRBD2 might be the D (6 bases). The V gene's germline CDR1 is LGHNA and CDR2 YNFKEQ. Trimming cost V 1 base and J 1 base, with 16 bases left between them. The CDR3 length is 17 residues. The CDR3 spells CASSQVASGQLQETQYF. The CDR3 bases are TGTGCCAGCAGCCAAGTGGCGAGCGGGCAGCTCCAAGAGACCCAGTACTTC.

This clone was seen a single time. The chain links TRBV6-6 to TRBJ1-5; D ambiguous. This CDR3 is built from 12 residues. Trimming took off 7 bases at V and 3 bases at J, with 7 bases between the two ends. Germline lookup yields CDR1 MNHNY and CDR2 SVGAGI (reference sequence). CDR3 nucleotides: TGTGCCAGCAATCCGACCAATCAGCCCCAGCATTTT. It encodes CASNPTNQPQHF.

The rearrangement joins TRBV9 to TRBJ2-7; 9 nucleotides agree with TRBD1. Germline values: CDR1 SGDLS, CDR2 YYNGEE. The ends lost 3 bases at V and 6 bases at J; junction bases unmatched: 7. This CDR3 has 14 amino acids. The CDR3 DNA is TGTGCCAGCAGCGACGGCGGGACAGGGTTCGAGCAGTACTTC. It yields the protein CASSDGGTGFEQYF.

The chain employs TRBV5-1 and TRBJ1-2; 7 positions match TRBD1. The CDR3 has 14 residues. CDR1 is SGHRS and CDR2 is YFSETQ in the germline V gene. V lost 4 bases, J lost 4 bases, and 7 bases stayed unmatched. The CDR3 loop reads CASSEQTGPYGYTF. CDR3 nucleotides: TGCGCCAGCAGCGAACAGACAGGGCCCTATGGCTACACCTTC.

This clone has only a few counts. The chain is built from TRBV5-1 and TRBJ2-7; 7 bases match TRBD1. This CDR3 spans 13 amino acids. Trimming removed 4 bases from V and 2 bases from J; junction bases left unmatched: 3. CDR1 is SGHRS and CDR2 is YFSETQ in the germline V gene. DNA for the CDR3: TGCGCCAGCAGCCTGGACAGGACCTACGAGCAGTACTTC. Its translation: CASSLDRTYEQYF.

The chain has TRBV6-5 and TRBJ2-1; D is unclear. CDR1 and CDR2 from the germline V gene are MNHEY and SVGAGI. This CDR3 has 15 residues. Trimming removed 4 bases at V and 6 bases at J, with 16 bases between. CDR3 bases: TGTGCCAGCAGTTCCCCTCGCTCGGGTCTCAATGAGCAGTTCTTC. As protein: CASSSPRSGLNEQFF.

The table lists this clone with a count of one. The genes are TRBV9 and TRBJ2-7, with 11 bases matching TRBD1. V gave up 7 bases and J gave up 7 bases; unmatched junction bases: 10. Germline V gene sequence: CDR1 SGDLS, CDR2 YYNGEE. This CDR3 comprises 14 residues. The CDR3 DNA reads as TGTGCCAGCGCCCCAGGACAGGGGGCGGAGGAGCAGTACTTC. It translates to CASAPGQGAEEQYF.

CDR3: CASSPGTDGYTF. DNA for the CDR3: TGTGCCAGCAGTCCGGGCACTGATGGCTACACCTTC. The V call is TRBV2, the J call TRBJ1-2; D is uncertain. The CDR3 runs to 12 residues. Germline V CDR1 and CDR2: SNHLY, FYNNEI. Trimming shortened V by 5 bases and J by 6 bases, and 10 bases separated the two germline ends.

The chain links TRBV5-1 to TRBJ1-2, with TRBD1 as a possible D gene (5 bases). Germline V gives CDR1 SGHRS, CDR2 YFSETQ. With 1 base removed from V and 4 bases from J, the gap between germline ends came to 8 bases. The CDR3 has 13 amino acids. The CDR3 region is CASSLRQSYGYTF. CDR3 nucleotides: TGCGCCAGCAGCTTGAGACAGAGCTATGGCTACACCTTC.

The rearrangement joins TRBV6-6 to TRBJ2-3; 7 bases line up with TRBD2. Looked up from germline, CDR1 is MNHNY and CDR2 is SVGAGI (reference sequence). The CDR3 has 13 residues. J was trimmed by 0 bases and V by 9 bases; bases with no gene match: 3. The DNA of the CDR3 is TGTGCCAGTTTGCGGGAGAGCACAGATACGCAGTATTTT. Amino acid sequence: CASLRESTDTQYF.

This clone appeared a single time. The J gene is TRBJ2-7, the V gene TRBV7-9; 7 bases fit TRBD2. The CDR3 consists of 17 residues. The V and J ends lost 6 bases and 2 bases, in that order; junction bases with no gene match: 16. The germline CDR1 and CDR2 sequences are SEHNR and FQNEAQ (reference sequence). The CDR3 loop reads CASSPNRLSGGTYEQYF. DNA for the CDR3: TGTGCCAGCAGTCCAAACCGATTGTCGGGGGGAACCTACGAGCAGTACTTC.